This T cell receptor (beta chain) is drawn from a study of cytomegalovirus exposure and HLA in healthy donors. CDR3 length: 14 amino acids. CDR1 is MNHNS and CDR2 is SASEGT in the germline V gene. V was trimmed by 4 bases and J by 1 base, leaving 10 bases between them. This clone was seen only once. The PCR was carried out with 60 Vbeta primers and 13 Jbeta primers. Libraries were prepared by immunoSEQ multiplex PCR; TCRdb keeps only in-frame clonotypes and omits some of them. The table shows 150,000 to 200,000 clones, with roughly 80% occurring only once. The sample was PBMCs. This receptor was taken from a boy younger than 10 in good health and CMV-seronegative. The chain has TRBV6-1 and TRBJ1-1; no definite D call. CDR3 sequence reads: CASSAPVRNTEAFF. In nucleotides, the CDR3 is TGTGCCAGCAGTGCCCCCGTTCGGAACACTGAAGCTTTCTTT.